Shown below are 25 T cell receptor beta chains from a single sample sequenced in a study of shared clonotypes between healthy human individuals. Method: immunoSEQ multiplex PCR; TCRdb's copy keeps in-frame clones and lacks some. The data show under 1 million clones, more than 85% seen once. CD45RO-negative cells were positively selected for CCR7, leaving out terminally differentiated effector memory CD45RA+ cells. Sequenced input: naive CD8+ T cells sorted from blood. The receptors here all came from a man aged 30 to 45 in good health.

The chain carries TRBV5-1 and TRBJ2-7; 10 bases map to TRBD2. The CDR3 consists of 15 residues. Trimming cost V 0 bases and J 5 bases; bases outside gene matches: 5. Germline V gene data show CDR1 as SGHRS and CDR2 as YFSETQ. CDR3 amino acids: CASSLVGLAGDEQYF. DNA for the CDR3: TGCGCCAGCAGCTTGGTAGGGCTAGCGGGAGACGAGCAGTACTTC.

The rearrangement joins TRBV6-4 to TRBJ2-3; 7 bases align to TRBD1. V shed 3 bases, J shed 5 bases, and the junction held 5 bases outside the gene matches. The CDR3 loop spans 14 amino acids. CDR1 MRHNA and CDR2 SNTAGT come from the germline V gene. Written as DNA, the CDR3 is TGTGCCAGCAGTGATACAGGGGCGGGAGATACGCAGTATTTT. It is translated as CASSDTGAGDTQYF.

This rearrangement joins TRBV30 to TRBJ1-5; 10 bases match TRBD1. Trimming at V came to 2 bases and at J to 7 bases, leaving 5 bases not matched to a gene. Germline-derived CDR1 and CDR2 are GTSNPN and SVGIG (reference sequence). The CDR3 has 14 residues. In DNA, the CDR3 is TGTGCCTGGAGTCCTGGACAGGGGGAACAGCCCCAGCATTTT. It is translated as CAWSPGQGEQPQHF.

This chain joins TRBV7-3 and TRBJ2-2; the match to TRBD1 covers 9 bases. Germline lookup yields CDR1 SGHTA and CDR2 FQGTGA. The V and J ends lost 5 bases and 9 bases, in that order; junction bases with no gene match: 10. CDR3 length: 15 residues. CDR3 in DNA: TGTGCCAGCAGCCCGGGACAGGGATTGTTCCGGGAGCTGTTTTTT. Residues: CASSPGQGLFRELFF.

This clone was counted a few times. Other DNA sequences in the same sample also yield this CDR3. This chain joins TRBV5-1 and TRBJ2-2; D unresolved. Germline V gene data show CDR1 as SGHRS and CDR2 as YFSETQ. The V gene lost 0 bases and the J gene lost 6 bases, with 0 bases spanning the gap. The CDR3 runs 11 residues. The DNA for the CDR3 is TGCGCCAGCAGCTTGGCCGGGGAGCTGTTTTTT. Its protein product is CASSLAGELFF.

Here the CDR3 reads CATLGQGAGEQYF. The DNA of the CDR3 is TGTGCCACCCTCGGACAGGGGGCAGGCGAGCAGTACTTC. The V gene is TRBV27, the J gene TRBJ2-7, with 11 positions matching TRBD1. The CDR3 is 13 residues long. CDR1 is MNHEY, CDR2 SMNVEV, per germline (reference sequence). Trimming cost V 10 bases and J 6 bases; bases outside gene matches: 8.

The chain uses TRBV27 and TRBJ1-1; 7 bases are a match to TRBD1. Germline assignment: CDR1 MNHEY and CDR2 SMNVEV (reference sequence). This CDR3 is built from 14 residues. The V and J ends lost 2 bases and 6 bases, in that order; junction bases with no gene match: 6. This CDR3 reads CASSLSPTGPEAFF. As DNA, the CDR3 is TGTGCCAGCAGTTTAAGTCCGACAGGGCCTGAAGCTTTCTTT.

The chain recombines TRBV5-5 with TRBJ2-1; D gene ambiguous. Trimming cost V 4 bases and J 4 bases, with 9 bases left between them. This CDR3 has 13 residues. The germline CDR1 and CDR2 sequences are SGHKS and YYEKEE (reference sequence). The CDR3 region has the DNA TGTGCCAGCAGCAAAGGAGATTACAATGAGCAGTTCTTC. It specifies CASSKGDYNEQFF. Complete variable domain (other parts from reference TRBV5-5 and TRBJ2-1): DAGVTQSPTHLIKTRGQQVTLRCSPISGHKSVSWYQQVLGQGPQFIFQYYEKEERGRGNFPDRFSARQFPNYSSELNVNALLLGDSALYLCASSKGDYNEQFFGPGTRLTVL.

The CDR3 DNA reads as TGTGCCAGCCGGGGAGACTTACAGGGATCTTTAGACACCGGGGAGCTGTTTTTT. It is translated as CASRGDLQGSLDTGELFF. The genes are TRBV7-3 and TRBJ2-2; D is perhaps TRBD1 (6 bases). CDR1 is SGHTA, CDR2 FQGTGA, per germline. The CDR3 spans 18 residues. V gave up 8 bases and J gave up 3 bases, with 25 bases separating them.

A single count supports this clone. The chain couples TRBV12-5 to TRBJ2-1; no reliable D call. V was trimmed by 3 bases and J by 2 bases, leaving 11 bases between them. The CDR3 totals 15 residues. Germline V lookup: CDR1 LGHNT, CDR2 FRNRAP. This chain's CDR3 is CASGFGVSPYNEQFF. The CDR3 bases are TGTGCTAGTGGTTTTGGCGTTAGTCCCTACAATGAGCAGTTCTTC.

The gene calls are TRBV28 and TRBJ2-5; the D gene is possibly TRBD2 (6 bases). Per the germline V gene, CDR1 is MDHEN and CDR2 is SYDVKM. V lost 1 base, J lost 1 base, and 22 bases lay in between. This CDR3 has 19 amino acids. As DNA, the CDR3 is TGTGCCAGCAGTTTATTGGGGGGTTCCTTAAACATTGCCCAAGAGACCCAGTACTTC. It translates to CASSLLGGSLNIAQETQYF.

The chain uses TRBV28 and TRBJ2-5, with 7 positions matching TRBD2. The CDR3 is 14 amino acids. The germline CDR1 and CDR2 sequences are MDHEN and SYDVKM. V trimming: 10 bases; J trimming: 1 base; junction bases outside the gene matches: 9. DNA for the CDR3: TGTGCCACCAACGGTCTAGCGGTCCAAGAGACCCAGTACTTC. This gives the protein CATNGLAVQETQYF.

CDR3 loop: CASSFLGHSSTDTQYF. Written as DNA, the CDR3 is TGTGCCAGCAGTTTTCTGGGACACTCTAGCACAGATACGCAGTATTTT. V is TRBV27 and J is TRBJ2-3; perhaps TRBD1 as D (6 bases). Trimming removed 3 bases from V and 0 bases from J, with 13 bases in between. CDR1 is MNHEY, CDR2 SMNVEV, per germline (reference sequence). This CDR3 has 16 residues.

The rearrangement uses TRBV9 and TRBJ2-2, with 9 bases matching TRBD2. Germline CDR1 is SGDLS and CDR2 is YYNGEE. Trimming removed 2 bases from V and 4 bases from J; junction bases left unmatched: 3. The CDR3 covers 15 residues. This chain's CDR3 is CASSVSGSATGELFF. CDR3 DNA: TGTGCCAGCAGCGTTAGCGGGAGCGCCACCGGGGAGCTGTTTTTT. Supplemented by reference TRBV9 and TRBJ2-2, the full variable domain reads DSGVTQTPKHLITATGQRVTLRCSPRSGDLSVYWYQQSLDQGLQFLIQYYNGEERAKGNILERFSAQQFPDLHSELNLSSLELGDSALYFCASSVSGSATGELFFGEGSRLTVL.

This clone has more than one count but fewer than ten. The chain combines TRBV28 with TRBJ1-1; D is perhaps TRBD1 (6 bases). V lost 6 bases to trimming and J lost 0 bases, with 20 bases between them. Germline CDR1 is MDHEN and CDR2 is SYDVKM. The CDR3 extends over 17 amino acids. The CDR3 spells CASRPTGTQRMNTEAFF. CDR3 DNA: TGTGCCAGCAGACCCACAGGGACCCAACGCATGAACACTGAAGCTTTCTTT.

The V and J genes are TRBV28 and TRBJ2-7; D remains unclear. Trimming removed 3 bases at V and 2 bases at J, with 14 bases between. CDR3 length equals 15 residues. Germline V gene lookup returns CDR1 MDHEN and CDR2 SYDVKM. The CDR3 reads CASSFLESITYEQYF. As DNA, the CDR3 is TGTGCCAGCAGTTTCTTGGAGAGTATCACCTACGAGCAGTACTTC.

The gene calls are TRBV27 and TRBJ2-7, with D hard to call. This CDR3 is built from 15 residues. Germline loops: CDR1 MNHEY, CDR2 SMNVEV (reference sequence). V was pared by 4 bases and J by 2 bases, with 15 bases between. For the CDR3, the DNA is TGTGCCAGCAGTTCCCAACAGTCGGCGGCCTACGAGCAGTACTTC. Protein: CASSSQQSAAYEQYF.

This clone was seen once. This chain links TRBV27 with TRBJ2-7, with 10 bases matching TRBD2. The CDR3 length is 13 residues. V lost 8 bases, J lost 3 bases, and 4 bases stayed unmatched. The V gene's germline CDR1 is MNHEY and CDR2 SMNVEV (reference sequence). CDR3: CASRTSGNYEQYF. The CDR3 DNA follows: TGTGCCAGCCGGACTAGCGGAAACTACGAGCAGTACTTC.

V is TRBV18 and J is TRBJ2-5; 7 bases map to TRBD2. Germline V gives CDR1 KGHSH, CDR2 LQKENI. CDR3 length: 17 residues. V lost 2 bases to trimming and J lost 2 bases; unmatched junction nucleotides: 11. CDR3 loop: CASSPRGFGTTQETQYF. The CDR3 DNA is TGTGCCAGCTCACCAAGGGGTTTCGGGACTACTCAAGAGACCCAGTACTTC.

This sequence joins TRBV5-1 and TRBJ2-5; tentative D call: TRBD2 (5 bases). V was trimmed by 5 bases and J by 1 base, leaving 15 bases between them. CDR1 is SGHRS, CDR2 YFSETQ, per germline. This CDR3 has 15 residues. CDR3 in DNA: TGCGCCAGCAGTTCCCTACCGGGGTCCCAAGAGACCCAGTACTTC. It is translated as CASSSLPGSQETQYF.

The CDR3 loop reads CASSLKQGGDEQFF. In nucleotides, the CDR3 is TGCGCCAGCAGCTTAAAACAGGGCGGGGATGAGCAGTTCTTC. The genes are TRBV5-1 and TRBJ2-1; D may match TRBD1 or TRBD2 (6 bases each). Looked up from germline, CDR1 is SGHRS and CDR2 is YFSETQ. The CDR3 runs 14 residues. Deletions cut 2 bases from V and 8 bases from J, with 14 bases between. The full variable domain, in which reference TRBV5-1 and TRBJ2-1 provide the parts outside the CDR3, is KAGVTQTPRYLIKTRGQQVTLSCSPISGHRSVSWYQQTPGQGLQFLFEYFSETQRNKGNFPGRFSGRQFSNSRSEMNVSTLELGDSALYLCASSLKQGGDEQFFGPGTRLTVL.

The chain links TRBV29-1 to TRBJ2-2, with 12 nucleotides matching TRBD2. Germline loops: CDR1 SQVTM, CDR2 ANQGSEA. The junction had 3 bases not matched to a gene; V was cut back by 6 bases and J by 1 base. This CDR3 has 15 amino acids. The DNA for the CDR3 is TGCAGCGTGGCTAGCGGGAGGGTGAACACCGGGGAGCTGTTTTTT. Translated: CSVASGRVNTGELFF.

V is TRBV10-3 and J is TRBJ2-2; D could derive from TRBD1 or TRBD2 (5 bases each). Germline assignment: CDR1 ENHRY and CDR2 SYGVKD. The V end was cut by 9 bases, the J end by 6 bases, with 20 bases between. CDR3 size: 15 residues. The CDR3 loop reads CAIRDLGTFSGELFF. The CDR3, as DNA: TGTGCCATACGGGATTTGGGGACGTTCTCCGGGGAGCTGTTTTTT.

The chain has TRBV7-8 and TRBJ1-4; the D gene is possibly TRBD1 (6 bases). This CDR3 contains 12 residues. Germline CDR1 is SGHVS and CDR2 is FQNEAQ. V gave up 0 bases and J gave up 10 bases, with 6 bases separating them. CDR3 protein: CASSLAGAKLFF. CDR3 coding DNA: TGTGCCAGCAGCTTAGCGGGGGCAAAACTGTTTTTT.

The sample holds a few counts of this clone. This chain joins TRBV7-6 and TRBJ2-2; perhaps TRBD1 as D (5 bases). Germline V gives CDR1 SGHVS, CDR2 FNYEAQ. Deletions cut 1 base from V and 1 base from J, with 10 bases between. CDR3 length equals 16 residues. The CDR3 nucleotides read TGTGCCAGCAGCTTAGAAGCAGGGCTGAACACCGGGGAGCTGTTTTTT. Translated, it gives CASSLEAGLNTGELFF.